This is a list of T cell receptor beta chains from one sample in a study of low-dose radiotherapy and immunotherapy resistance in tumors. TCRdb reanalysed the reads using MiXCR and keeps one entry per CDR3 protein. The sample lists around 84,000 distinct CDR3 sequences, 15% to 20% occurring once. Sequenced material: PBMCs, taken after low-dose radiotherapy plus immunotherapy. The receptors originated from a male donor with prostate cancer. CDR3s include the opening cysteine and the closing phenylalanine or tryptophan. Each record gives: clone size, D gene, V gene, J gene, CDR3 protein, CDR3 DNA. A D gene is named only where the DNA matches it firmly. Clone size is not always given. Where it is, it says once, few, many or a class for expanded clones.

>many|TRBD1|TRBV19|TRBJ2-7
CASSSGQGSPLDDEQYF
TGTGCCAGTAGTTCGGGACAGGGGAGCCCCCTCGATGACGAGCAGTACTTC
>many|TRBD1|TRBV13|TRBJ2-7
CASSGPGQGPYEQYF
TGTGCCAGCAGCGGACCGGGACAGGGCCCCTACGAGCAGTACTTC
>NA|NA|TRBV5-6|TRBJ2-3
CASSLRALSTDTQYF
TGTGCCAGCAGCCTCCGGGCCCTAAGCACAGATACGCAGTATTTT
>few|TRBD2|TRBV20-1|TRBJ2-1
CSAKKLAGYNEQFF
TGCAGTGCTAAAAAACTAGCGGGATACAATGAGCAGTTCTTC
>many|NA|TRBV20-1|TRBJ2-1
CSAAGTPNNEQFF
TGCAGTGCCGCCGGGACTCCTAACAATGAGCAGTTCTTC
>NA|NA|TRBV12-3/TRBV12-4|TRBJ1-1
CASSFRGNTEAFF
TGTGCCAGCAGTTTTAGGGGGAACACTGAAGCTTTCTTT
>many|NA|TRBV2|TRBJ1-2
CASSETKPYGYTF
TGTGCCAGCAGTGAAACAAAACCTTATGGCTACACCTTC
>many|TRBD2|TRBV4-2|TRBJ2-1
CASSQVGKGGRDYNEQFF
TGTGCCAGCAGCCAAGTAGGGAAAGGCGGGAGAGACTACAATGAGCAGTTCTTC
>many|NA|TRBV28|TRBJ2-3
CASSPGAGVIDTQYF
TGTGCCAGCAGCCCGGGGGCAGGGGTCATAGATACGCAGTATTTT
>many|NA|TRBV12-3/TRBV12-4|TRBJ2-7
CASRSSSVYEQYF
TGTGCCAGCAGGTCCAGTAGCGTCTACGAGCAGTACTTC
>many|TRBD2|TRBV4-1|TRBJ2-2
CASSPRGLAITGELFF
TGCGCCAGCAGCCCCCGAGGACTAGCGATCACCGGGGAGCTGTTTTTT
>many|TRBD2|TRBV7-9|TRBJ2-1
CASSLAASGSLDEQFF
TGTGCCAGCAGCTTAGCTGCTAGCGGGAGTCTGGATGAGCAGTTCTTC
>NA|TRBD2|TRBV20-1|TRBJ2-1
CSARDSTGGRVNEQFF
TGCAGTGCTAGAGATTCCACGGGAGGGCGGGTCAATGAGCAGTTCTTC
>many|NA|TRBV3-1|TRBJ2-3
CASSPRGDTQYF
TGTGCCAGCAGCCCACGAGGAGATACGCAGTATTTT
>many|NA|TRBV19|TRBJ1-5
CASSMVGGQQPQHF
TGTGCCAGTAGTATGGTCGGGGGGCAGCAGCCCCAGCATTTT
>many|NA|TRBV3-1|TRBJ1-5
CASSQVWGNQPQHF
TGTGCCAGCAGCCAAGTCTGGGGCAATCAGCCCCAGCATTTT
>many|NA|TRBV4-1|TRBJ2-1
CASSQQGGDEQFF
TGCGCCAGCAGCCAACAGGGTGGGGATGAGCAGTTCTTC
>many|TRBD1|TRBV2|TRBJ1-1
CASSRQGGTEAFF
TGTGCCAGCAGCCGACAGGGCGGCACTGAAGCTTTCTTT
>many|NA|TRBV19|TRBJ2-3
CASSILGDTDTQYF
TGTGCCAGTAGTATCTTAGGGGACACAGATACGCAGTATTTT
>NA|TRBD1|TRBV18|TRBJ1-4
CASSPRDSDEKLFF
TGTGCCAGCTCACCCCGGGACAGTGATGAAAAACTGTTTTTT
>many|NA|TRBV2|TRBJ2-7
CASSETRGSVEQYF
TGTGCCAGCAGTGAAACTCGGGGATCGGTCGAGCAGTACTTC
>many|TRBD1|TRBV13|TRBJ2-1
CASTPSGTAYNEQFF
TGTGCCAGCACCCCCTCCGGGACAGCCTACAATGAGCAGTTCTTC
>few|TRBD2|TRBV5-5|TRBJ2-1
CASSPVGTSDEQFF
TGTGCCAGCAGCCCTGTCGGGACTAGTGATGAGCAGTTCTTC
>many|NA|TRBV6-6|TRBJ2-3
CASRRQHQTSTDTQYF
TGTGCCAGCAGGCGACAGCATCAGACTAGCACAGATACGCAGTATTTT
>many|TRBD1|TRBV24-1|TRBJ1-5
CATSEGTGTNQPQHF
TGTGCCACCAGTGAAGGGACAGGAACTAATCAGCCCCAGCATTTT
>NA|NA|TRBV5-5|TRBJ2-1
CASSLVNNEQFF
TGTGCCAGCAGCTTAGTAAACAATGAGCAGTTCTTC
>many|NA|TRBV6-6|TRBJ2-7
CASSSLDREKYYEQYF
TGTGCCAGCAGTTCCCTTGATCGGGAGAAATACTACGAGCAGTACTTC
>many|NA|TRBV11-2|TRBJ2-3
CASSKQDTQYF
TGTGCCAGCAGCAAACAAGATACGCAGTATTTT
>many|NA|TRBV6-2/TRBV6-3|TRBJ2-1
CASSYSSTGRVGEQFF
TGTGCCAGCAGTTACTCGAGTACAGGGAGGGTGGGTGAGCAGTTCTTC
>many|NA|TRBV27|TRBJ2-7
CASLYYEQYF
TGTGCCAGCCTGTACTACGAGCAGTACTTC
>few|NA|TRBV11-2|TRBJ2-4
CASSPRDTEDIQYF
TGTGCCAGCAGCCCCCGGGACACCGAGGACATTCAGTACTTC
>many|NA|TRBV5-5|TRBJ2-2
CASSLEGRLGELFF
TGTGCCAGCAGCTTGGAAGGGAGGCTCGGGGAGCTGTTTTTT
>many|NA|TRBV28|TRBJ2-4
CAIADRAKNIQYF
TGTGCCATCGCGGACCGAGCCAAAAACATTCAGTACTTC
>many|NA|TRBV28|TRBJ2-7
CATTGPQGEAEQYF
TGTGCCACCACAGGACCGCAGGGGGAGGCCGAGCAGTACTTC
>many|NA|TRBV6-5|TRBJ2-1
CASRAQGLKYNEQFF
TGTGCCAGCAGGGCCCAGGGCCTCAAATACAATGAGCAGTTCTTC
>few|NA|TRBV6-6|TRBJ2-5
CASSGWGPQETQYF
TGTGCCAGCAGTGGGTGGGGTCCCCAAGAGACCCAGTACTTC
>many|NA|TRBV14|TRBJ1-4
CASSQRGDNEKLFF
TGTGCCAGCAGCCAGCGGGGAGATAATGAAAAACTGTTTTTT
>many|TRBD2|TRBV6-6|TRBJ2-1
CASSPASGHNEQFF
TGTGCCAGCAGCCCGGCTAGCGGACACAATGAGCAGTTCTTC
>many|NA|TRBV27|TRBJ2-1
CASSKNRDSGLNEQFF
TGTGCCAGCAGTAAAAATCGGGACAGCGGGTTAAATGAGCAGTTCTTC
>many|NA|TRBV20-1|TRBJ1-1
CSAYGNRFGGTEAFF
TGCAGTGCTTACGGAAACCGGTTCGGAGGCACTGAAGCTTTCTTT
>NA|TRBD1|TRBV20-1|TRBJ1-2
CSAATGTAYGYTF
TGCAGTGCTGCGACCGGGACAGCCTATGGCTACACCTTC
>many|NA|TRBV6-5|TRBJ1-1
CASSYRGAEAFF
TGTGCCAGCAGTTACCGGGGGGCTGAAGCTTTCTTT
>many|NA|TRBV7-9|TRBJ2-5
CASSLGLREGGETQYF
TGTGCCAGCAGCTTAGGTCTCAGGGAAGGCGGGGAGACCCAGTACTTC
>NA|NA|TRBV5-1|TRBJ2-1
CASSSGPPGEQFF
TGCGCCAGCAGCTCGGGGCCGCCAGGTGAGCAGTTCTTC